The rows below give T cell receptor beta chains drawn from one sample of a study of T cell responses to AZD1222 COVID-19 vaccine. The assay was immunoSEQ multiplex PCR, and TCRdb's table has in-frame clones only and misses some. This table has 70,000 to 95,000 clones, more than 85% appearing once. Material: peripheral blood, obtained 28 days after the second AZD1222 dose. All receptors come from an adult who received the AZD1222 COVID-19 vaccine. Both conserved end residues are part of each CDR3. Fields, in order: clone size, D gene, J gene, V gene, CDR3 DNA, CDR3 protein. A D gene is named only where the DNA matches it firmly. Some rows mark clone size as missing; the rest say once, few, many or name a class of expanded clone.

. . TRBJ2-3 TRBV7-2 TGTGCCAGCAGCTTAGGACTAGGGGGAAACACAGATACGCAGTATTTT CASSLGLGGNTDTQYF
. TRBD2 TRBJ2-7 TRBV5-1 TGCGCCAGCAGCCCGGGGGGGGCCTCCTACGAGCAGTACTTC CASSPGGASYEQYF
. TRBD1 TRBJ2-6 TRBV28 TGTGCCAGCACTCCGACAGGGGGAGGGGCCAACGTCCTGACTTTC CASTPTGGGANVLTF
once TRBD1 TRBJ1-1 TRBV19 TGTGCCAGTAGTTCATTAGGCCTACAGGGGTGGACTGAAGCTTTCTTT CASSSLGLQGWTEAFF
. . TRBJ1-2 TRBV5-1 TGCGCCAGCAGCTTGGACACGACCTATGGCTACACCTTC CASSLDTTYGYTF
once . TRBJ1-5 TRBV3-1/TRBV3-2 TGTGCCAGCAGCCATGGCCAGGGTGTAGAGCCCCAGCATTTT CASSHGQGVEPQHF
. . TRBJ2-1 TRBV3-1/TRBV3-2 TGTGCCAGCAGTTGGGCAGTCTCCTACAATGAGCAGTTCTTC CASSWAVSYNEQFF
. . TRBJ2-7 TRBV2 TGTGCCAGCAGTGTTGGCAGGGGCTACGAGCAGTACTTC CASSVGRGYEQYF
. . TRBJ1-1 TRBV27 TGTGCCAGCAGAAGGGGTAGGGGCACTGAAGCTTTCTTT CASRRGRGTEAFF
. TRBD1 TRBJ2-1 TRBV11-3 TGTGCCAGCAGCCCCCTTGGACAGGGGGGCAATGAGCAGTTCTTC CASSPLGQGGNEQFF
. TRBD1 TRBJ2-4 TRBV2 TGTGCCAGCACCAAGGAGGCTGGGACAGGGAACATTCAGTACTTC CASTKEAGTGNIQYF
. . TRBJ2-1 TRBV11-1 TGTGCCAGCAGCTTAGGGGGGGAGGCCTCCTACAATGAGCAGTTCTTC CASSLGGEASYNEQFF
. . TRBJ1-1 TRBV28 TGTGCCAGCAGCCAAGCTGTGGGGGCCGACACTGAAGCTTTCTTT CASSQAVGADTEAFF
. . TRBJ1-5 TRBV28 TGTGCCATCTCATGGGGGTCCCAAAATCAGCCCCAGCATTTT CAISWGSQNQPQHF
. . TRBJ2-1 TRBV9 TGTGCCAGCAGCGTAGAAGGACAGGGTCTTGGGGGAGGGCCGAATGAGCAGTTCTTC CASSVEGQGLGGGPNEQFF
. . TRBJ2-2 TRBV2 TGTGCCAGCAGCATTGGGCAGGGGTACGGGGAGCTGTTTTTT CASSIGQGYGELFF